This paragraph covers one T cell receptor (beta chain) sequence. Its antigen is still unknown. These data come from a study of shared clonotypes between healthy human individuals. In the CD4+ fraction, cells were divided into CD45RA+ naive and CD45RA-negative memory subsets. The table came from immunoSEQ multiplex PCR; TCRdb's copy has only in-frame clones and leaves some out. The sample consists of roughly 1,500,000 clones, around 98.5% of them appearing once. General study points: Clonotype sharing among donors was thought likely to change with sequencing depth. Some naive CD4 clonotypes, about 5%, turned up in common across four donors.

Germline CDR1 is SGHTA and CDR2 is FQGNSA. With V trimmed by 4 bases and J by 5 bases, 5 bases remained unmatched. The CDR3 sequence is 16 residues long. V gene TRBV7-2 combines with J gene TRBJ2-5; 15 bases match TRBD2. The sample comprised naive CD4+ T cells sorted from blood. Subset: CD45RA+ positively selected. This TCR derives from a man aged 30-40 years in good health. The CDR3 bases are TGTGCCAGCAGCTCTTGGACTAGCGGGAGGGGTGAGACCCAGTACTTC. This translates into CASSSWTSGRGETQYF.